In its sample, the clone carrying this TCR beta chain was seen a few times. Profiled with immunoSEQ multiplex PCR; TCRdb holds only in-frame clones, not every one. The table has roughly 100,000 clones, 85% to 90% seen once. The sample comes from a study of blood T cell repertoires in COVID-19. Per the germline V gene, CDR1 is MDHEN and CDR2 is SYDVKM. The CDR3 totals 16 residues. Trimming took 1 base from V and 3 from J; bases not matched to a gene: 7. The chain couples TRBV28 to TRBJ2-7; 9 bases align to TRBD2. This receptor was identified in a woman aged 80 or older with active COVID-19. The sequenced material came from peripheral blood. CDR3 DNA: TGTGCCAGCAGTTTATCCTCAGCGGGGGGATTCTACGAGCAGTACTTC. As protein: CASSLSSAGGFYEQYF.